The 23 T cell receptor beta chains below were found in one sample sequenced in a study of identical twins. TCRdb recomputed calls from the 5' RACE reads with MiXCR, one row per CDR3 protein. The sample yields about 690,000 distinct CDR3 sequences, 5.5% to 6.5% seen once. Source material: naive T cells sorted from blood. The receptors shown here come from a man aged 18 to 35 in good health.

This clonotype was counted ten times or more. V gene TRBV5-4 combines with J gene TRBJ1-5; a possible D gene is TRBD1 (5 bases). Germline CDR1 reads SGHNT; CDR2 reads YYREEE (reference sequence). The CDR3 is 15 residues long. V lost 4 bases, J lost 3 bases, and 14 bases lay in between. The CDR3 nucleotides are TGTGCCAGCAGCGCCGGTGGGGGGGACAATCAGCCCCAGCATTTT. It encodes CASSAGGGDNQPQHF.

In this sample, this clonotype turned up many times. J is TRBJ2-1 and V is TRBV29-1; possibly TRBD2 for D (5 bases). The germline CDR1 and CDR2 sequences are SQVTM and ANQGSEA. Between the trimmed V and J ends, which lost 5 bases and 5 bases, there was a span of 7 bases. The CDR3 is 11 amino acids. The DNA of the CDR3 is TGCAGCGTTCCGGGGAACAATGAGCAGTTCTTC. This gives the protein CSVPGNNEQFF.

This clonotype was counted at least ten times. The chain is built from TRBV3-1 and TRBJ2-1; tentatively, D is TRBD2 (6 bases). The CDR3 loop spans 14 amino acids. V gave up 7 bases and J gave up 6 bases, with 16 bases separating them. Germline-derived CDR1 and CDR2 are LGHDT and YNNKEL (reference sequence). This CDR3 is CASTYGTSRNEQFF. CDR3 DNA sequence: TGTGCCAGCACCTATGGCACTAGCCGCAATGAGCAGTTCTTC.

The rearrangement joins TRBV7-6 to TRBJ2-1, with D perhaps matching TRBD2 (6 bases). V lost 4 bases and J lost 3, with 19 bases in between. The CDR3 totals 17 residues. Germline CDR1 reads SGHVS; CDR2 reads FNYEAQ. The chain's CDR3 is CASSSRPPGTYYNEQFF. CDR3 DNA sequence: TGTGCCAGCAGCTCTAGACCCCCCGGGACTTACTACAATGAGCAGTTCTTC.

This clonotype came up many times. The chain recombines TRBV20-1 with TRBJ2-1; TRBD1 is a possible D gene (6 bases). This CDR3 comprises 14 residues. The germline CDR1 and CDR2 sequences are DFQATT and SNEGSKA (reference sequence). With 3 bases removed from V and 3 bases from J, the gap between germline ends came to 12 bases. The CDR3 sequence is CSARSQGNYNEQFF. CDR3 nucleotides: TGCAGTGCTAGGTCGCAGGGGAACTACAATGAGCAGTTCTTC.

The V call is TRBV11-1, the J call TRBJ2-7; D possibly corresponds to TRBD2 (6 bases). V lost 5 bases and J 5 bases, leaving 16 bases between the germline ends. The CDR3 contains 14 residues. CDR1 is SGHAT and CDR2 is FQDESV in the germline V gene (reference sequence). The CDR3 DNA reads TGTGCCAGCAGCCATGAATGGCGGGACCACGAGCAGTACTTC. This translates into CASSHEWRDHEQYF.

This clonotype appeared a few times. The chain recombines TRBV20-1 with TRBJ1-5; D may be TRBD1 (5 bases). Germline values: CDR1 DFQATT, CDR2 SNEGSKA (reference sequence). The CDR3 contains 13 residues. V lost 3 bases, J lost 4 bases, and 10 bases lay in between. The CDR3 nucleotides read TGCAGTGCTAGGATGGAGGGGAATCAGCCCCAGCATTTT. Its protein is CSARMEGNQPQHF.

This clonotype occurred many times. J is TRBJ2-1 and V is TRBV7-9; tentatively, D is TRBD1 or TRBD2 (5 bases each). With 5 bases removed from V and 5 bases from J, the gap between germline ends came to 16 bases. CDR3 size: 15 residues. CDR1 SEHNR and CDR2 FQNEAQ come from the germline V gene (reference sequence). The CDR3 here is CASSNRRGFNNEQFF. In nucleotides, the CDR3 is TGTGCCAGCAGCAACCGACGGGGCTTCAACAATGAGCAGTTCTTC.

The CDR3, as DNA: TGTGCCAGCAGCCCCCGACAGGGGTGGAATGAGCAGTTCTTC. As protein: CASSPRQGWNEQFF. This sequence joins TRBV11-3 and TRBJ2-1; 8 nucleotides match TRBD1. Trimming took 5 bases from V and 7 from J; bases not matched to a gene: 7. Germline V gene data show CDR1 as SGHNT and CDR2 as YENEEA. The length of the CDR3 is 14 residues.

The rearrangement uses TRBV27 and TRBJ2-7; D possibly corresponds to TRBD2 (5 bases). V lost 4 bases and J lost 6, with 16 bases in between. Germline V gives CDR1 MNHEY, CDR2 SMNVEV (reference sequence). The CDR3 is made up of 14 amino acids. In nucleotides, the CDR3 is TGTGCCAGCAGTTCCCTCATTAAGGCGGGCGAGCAGTACTTC. This encodes CASSSLIKAGEQYF.

The gene calls are TRBV18 and TRBJ2-6; a weak D match, TRBD1 (6 bases). Germline CDR1 and CDR2: KGHSH and LQKENI. V was clipped by 8 bases and J by 2 bases, with 10 bases between them. The CDR3 length is 14 residues. CDR3 bases: TGTGCCAGCGACAGACAGGCTGGGGCCAACGTCCTGACTTTC. It is translated as CASDRQAGANVLTF.

The chain uses TRBV7-9 and TRBJ2-7, with 12 bases aligning to TRBD1. The germline V gene has CDR1 SEHNR and CDR2 FQNEAQ (reference sequence). The CDR3 has 14 amino acids. J lost 5 bases, V lost 2 bases, and 1 base had no gene match. CDR3 nucleotides: TGTGCCAGCAGCTTACGGGACAGGGGGCACGAGCAGTACTTC. Translated: CASSLRDRGHEQYF. Full variable domain (remainder filled in from reference TRBV7-9 and TRBJ2-7): DTGVSQNPRHKITKRGQNVTFRCDPISEHNRLYWYRQTLGQGPEFLTYFQNEAQLEKSRLLSDRFSAERPKGSFSTLEIQRTEQGDSAMYLCASSLRDRGHEQYFGPGTRLTVT.

This clonotype was observed at least ten times. V usage is TRBV11-2 and J usage is TRBJ1-6; D is unresolved. Germline CDR1 reads SGHAT; CDR2 reads FQNNGV. The V gene lost 5 bases and the J gene lost 6 bases, with 11 bases spanning the gap. The CDR3 is made up of 14 amino acids. This CDR3 is CASSPQTFNSPLHF. CDR3 sequence (DNA): TGTGCCAGCAGCCCCCAGACCTTTAATTCACCCCTCCACTTT.

At least ten counts were recorded for this clonotype. V and J are TRBV4-1 and TRBJ1-1, with D perhaps TRBD1 (6 bases). The germline V gene encodes CDR1 MGHRA and CDR2 YSYEKL. The CDR3 is 16 amino acids. V was pared by 5 bases and J by 1 base, with 17 bases between. The DNA for the CDR3 is TGCGCCAGCAGCACGACAGGAAGGAGGTCGAACACTGAAGCTTTCTTT. Protein sequence: CASSTTGRRSNTEAFF.

This clonotype was seen at least ten times. The chain carries TRBV9 and TRBJ2-1; D may be TRBD2 (5 bases). Per germline, CDR1 SGDLS and CDR2 YYNGEE. V was cut by 3 bases and J by 5 bases, with 15 bases left in between. This CDR3 contains 15 residues. CDR3 in DNA: TGTGCCAGCAGCGCCCGACTAACAGAAGACAATGAGCAGTTCTTC. Protein: CASSARLTEDNEQFF.

In this sample, this clonotype turned up many times. The V gene is TRBV27, the J gene TRBJ1-1; no definite D call. V dropped 4 bases and J dropped 4 bases, with 10 bases sitting between them. Per the germline V gene, CDR1 is MNHEY and CDR2 is SMNVEV (reference sequence). The CDR3 has 13 residues. DNA for the CDR3: TGTGCCAGCAGTTGGACGGGGAGCACTGAAGCTTTCTTT. This sequence encodes CASSWTGSTEAFF.

This clonotype was counted a few times. This rearrangement joins TRBV29-1 to TRBJ2-7; tentatively, D is TRBD1 (6 bases). V was trimmed by 7 bases and J by 4 bases, leaving 17 bases between them. This CDR3 contains 13 residues. CDR1 is SQVTM, CDR2 ANQGSEA, per germline. Here the CDR3 DNA reads TGCAGCGCGTTAACAGGGACACTATACGAGCAGTACTTC. Amino acid sequence: CSALTGTLYEQYF.

In this sample, this clonotype turned up many times. This chain links TRBV20-1 with TRBJ2-1; weak D call: TRBD2 (6 bases). Germline V gene data show CDR1 as DFQATT and CDR2 as SNEGSKA (reference sequence). The CDR3 runs 14 residues. V was pared by 8 bases and J by 3 bases, with 17 bases between. In nucleotides, the CDR3 is TGCAGTCTAATCGGGAGAACAGACTACAATGAGCAGTTCTTC. This gives the protein CSLIGRTDYNEQFF.

This rearrangement joins TRBV10-3 to TRBJ2-1; D not resolved. V lost 8 bases to trimming and J lost 11 bases, with 19 bases between them. The CDR3 spans 13 residues. Per the germline V gene, CDR1 is ENHRY and CDR2 is SYGVKD. Written as DNA, the CDR3 is TGTGCCATCGCAGTTAAGGGTTCGGACCAGCAGTTCTTC. Translated, it gives CAIAVKGSDQQFF.

This clonotype was recorded at least ten times. The chain combines TRBV29-1 with TRBJ2-5; D gene uncertain. The CDR3 covers 14 residues. Trimming took 1 base from V and 1 from J, leaving 10 bases between them. The germline gives CDR1 SQVTM, CDR2 ANQGSEA. The CDR3 loop is CSVEVSPFQETQYF. The CDR3 coding sequence is TGCAGCGTTGAAGTCAGTCCATTCCAAGAGACCCAGTACTTC.

This clonotype was counted many times. The chain recombines TRBV9 with TRBJ2-5; D possibly corresponds to TRBD2 (5 bases). The CDR3 is made up of 14 amino acids. Germline V gene data show CDR1 as SGDLS and CDR2 as YYNGEE. The ends were cut back, 1 base at V and 2 bases at J, with 9 bases in the middle. The CDR3 loop reads CASSVSLAQETQYF. The DNA for the CDR3 is TGTGCCAGCAGCGTAAGTCTAGCACAAGAGACCCAGTACTTC.

This clonotype was seen at least ten times. The genes are TRBV15 and TRBJ1-1; 11 bases align to TRBD1. J was trimmed by 4 bases and V by 2 bases; bases with no gene match: 3. The CDR3 sequence is 15 residues long. Germline assignment: CDR1 LNHNV and CDR2 YYDKDF (reference sequence). CDR3 residues: CATSRTGTGGTEAFF. The CDR3 DNA reads TGTGCCACCAGCAGAACCGGGACAGGGGGCACTGAAGCTTTCTTT.

This clonotype was seen repeatedly, ten times or more. The V and J genes are TRBV10-3 and TRBJ2-2; D gene unclear. Germline V lookup: CDR1 ENHRY, CDR2 SYGVKD. V gave up 4 bases and J gave up 1 base, with 4 bases separating them. The CDR3 is 13 residues long. The CDR3: CAISGENTGELFF. The CDR3 DNA sequence: TGTGCCATCAGTGGAGAGAACACCGGGGAGCTGTTTTTT.